This TCR beta chain was identified during a study of radiation and T cells in renal cell carcinoma. Findings and caveats of the study: From baseline, blood top tumor clonotypes peaked at 2 weeks post-radiation. No pretreatment tumor biopsies were available for baseline clonotypes.

This CDR3 has 15 amino acids. Germline V gives CDR1 SGDLS, CDR2 YYNGEE. Trimming at V came to 5 bases and at J to 0 bases, leaving 5 bases not matched to a gene. Time point meaning: baseline pretreatment blood. Treatment indicated: 15 Gy SBRT to primary tumor, nephrectomy 4 weeks later. For this clone: Antigen: not known.

The method was immunoSEQ multiplex PCR; TCRdb's version includes in-frame clones alone and lacks a portion of them. The sample yields 150,000 or so clones, roughly nine tenths seen once. V and J are TRBV9 and TRBJ2-7, with TRBD1 identical over 10 bases. This receptor was taken from an older woman with renal cell carcinoma. This specimen consisted of blood, obtained from a patient whose treatment included radiotherapy and nephrectomy. The CDR3 loop reads CASSTGQGVSYEQYF. CDR3 DNA sequence: TGTGCCAGCAGTACTGGACAGGGGGTCTCCTACGAGCAGTACTTC.